A selection of T cell receptor beta chains follows, all from one sample in a study of cytomegalovirus exposure and HLA in healthy donors. The table came from immunoSEQ multiplex PCR; TCRdb's copy has only in-frame clones and leaves some out. The sample holds some 170,000 clones; around nine tenths are singletons and the top ten take approximately 2.6%. What was sequenced was PBMCs. The receptor set was obtained from a man in his late teens or twenties in good health and CMV-seropositive. The CDR3 runs from the conserved cysteine through the conserved F or W. Size is omitted from some rows. Given values are once, few, many or a class for expanded clones.

J gene | clone size | V gene | CDR3 protein
TRBJ1-2 | . | TRBV5-4 | CASSPGLGYTF
TRBJ2-7 | once | TRBV10-3 | CAISESRASYEQYF
TRBJ2-4 | few | TRBV10-1 | CASSEFLQFLRGLAKNIQYF
TRBJ2-2 | . | TRBV6-6 | CASTLGGVAGELFF
TRBJ1-1 | . | TRBV6-1 | CASSAHRAHTEAFF
TRBJ2-7 | . | TRBV9 | CASSVASGGPVEQYF
TRBJ1-2 | . | TRBV6-4 | CASSNSNYGYTF
TRBJ1-4 | . | TRBV7-9 | CASSPRDSSNEKLFF
TRBJ2-7 | . | TRBV7-2 | CASSSPNLSPTYEQYF
TRBJ2-7 | . | TRBV28 | CASSKGHSYEQYF
TRBJ2-5 | . | TRBV4-2 | CASSQDKGGPPRETQYF
TRBJ2-7 | . | TRBV11-2 | CASSSSPRSPKYEQYF
TRBJ2-3 | . | TRBV28 | CASSSTSQPYTDTQYF
TRBJ2-1 | few | TRBV7-3 | CASSYQGSDYNEQFF
TRBJ1-1 | . | TRBV7-2 | CASSLWTGDGTEAFF
TRBJ1-4 | few | TRBV4-2 | CASSQGAGGRGKLFF
TRBJ2-1 | . | TRBV4-3 | CASSQDTIGDYNEQFF
TRBJ2-5 | . | TRBV4-2 | CASSQEDRGRHQETQYF
TRBJ1-4 | . | TRBV4-3 | CASSLRTATNEKLFF
TRBJ1-1 | . | TRBV4-2 | CASSQDLEAFFMNTEAFF
TRBJ1-1 | . | TRBV7-8 | CATKDRGTEAFF
TRBJ1-3 | . | TRBV6-5 | CASSYVGSGNTIYF
TRBJ2-1 | . | TRBV27 | CAIGRTVGEQFF
TRBJ2-3 | . | TRBV27 | CASSLSRGSDTQYF
TRBJ1-1 | many | TRBV6-5 | CASMVQGMINTEAFF
TRBJ2-6 | . | TRBV15 | CATSRIAGGNPGANVLTF
TRBJ1-1 | . | TRBV7-9 | CASSSLFLEAFF